This T cell receptor (beta chain) was sequenced for a study of T cell clonotyping in hematopoietic cell transplantation. Per germline, CDR1 SGDLS and CDR2 YYNGEE. V dropped 1 base and J dropped 1 base, with 8 bases sitting between them. The CDR3 is made up of 14 amino acids. Blood collection times were about day -28 and days 30, 100, 180 posttransplant. TCRdb keeps only in-frame clones here, not all; method: immunoSEQ multiplex PCR. The sample includes about 4,600 clones, roughly 96% seen only once; the top ten take under 3%. This clonotype was obtained from a male patient aged 35-50 years who had an allogeneic stem cell transplant from a related donor, so the T cells may come from the graft donor. Some clones in this sample may be carry-over from other donors' samples. This material consisted of PBMCs, taken 100 days after allogeneic stem cell transplant. The rearrangement links TRBV9 to TRBJ1-1; a weak D match, TRBD1 (5 bases). This CDR3 is CASSVIQENTEAFF. The CDR3 bases are TGTGCCAGCAGCGTAATACAGGAGAACACTGAAGCTTTCTTT.